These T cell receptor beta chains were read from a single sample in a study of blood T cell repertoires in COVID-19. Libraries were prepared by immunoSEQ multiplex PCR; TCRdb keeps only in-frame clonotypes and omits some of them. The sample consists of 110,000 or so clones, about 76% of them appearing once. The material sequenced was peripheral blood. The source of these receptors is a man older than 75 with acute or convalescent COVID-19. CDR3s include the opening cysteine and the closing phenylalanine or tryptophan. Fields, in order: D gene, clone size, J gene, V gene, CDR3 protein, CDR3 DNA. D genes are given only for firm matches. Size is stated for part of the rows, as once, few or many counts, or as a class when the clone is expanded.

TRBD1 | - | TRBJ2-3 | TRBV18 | CASSPNRQGSTDTQYF | TGTGCCAGCTCACCAAACCGACAGGGGAGCACAGATACGCAGTATTTT
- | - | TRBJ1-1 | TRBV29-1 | CSVVGGAANTEAFF | TGCAGCGTTGTCGGGGGGGCCGCGAACACTGAAGCTTTCTTT
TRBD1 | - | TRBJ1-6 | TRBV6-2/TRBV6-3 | CASSTPGQANSPLHF | TGTGCCAGCAGTACCCCGGGACAGGCTAATTCACCCCTCCACTTT
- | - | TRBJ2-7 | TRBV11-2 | CASSLVGFGVPYF | TGTGCCAGCAGCTTAGTTGGCTTCGGGGTTCCTTACTTC
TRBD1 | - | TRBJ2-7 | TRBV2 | CASSGDRGREQYF | TGTGCCAGCAGCGGGGACAGGGGGCGCGAGCAGTACTTC
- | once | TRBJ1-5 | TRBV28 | CASSLARWPQHF | TGTGCCAGCAGTTTAGCCCGGTGGCCCCAGCATTTT
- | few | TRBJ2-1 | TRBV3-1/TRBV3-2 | CASSQQLATDEQFF | TGTGCCAGCAGCCAACAGCTAGCGACGGATGAGCAGTTCTTC
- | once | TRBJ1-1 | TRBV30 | CAWSQEEVTEAFF | TGTGCCTGGAGCCAGGAGGAGGTCACTGAAGCTTTCTTT
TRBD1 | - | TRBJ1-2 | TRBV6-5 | CASSYSAGGNYGYTF | TGTGCCAGCAGTTACTCGGCAGGGGGCAACTATGGCTACACCTTC
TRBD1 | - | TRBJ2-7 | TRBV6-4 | CASSRDRGDEQYF | TGTGCCAGCAGTAGGGACAGGGGAGACGAGCAGTACTTC
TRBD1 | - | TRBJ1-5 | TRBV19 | CASSIDRGRGNQPQHF | TGTGCCAGTAGTATTGACAGGGGTAGAGGCAATCAGCCCCAGCATTTT
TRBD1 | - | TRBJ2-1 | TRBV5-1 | CASSLAGTGSSYNEQFF | TGCGCCAGCAGCTTGGCCGGGACAGGGAGCTCCTACAATGAGCAGTTCTTC
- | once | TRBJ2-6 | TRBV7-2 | CASRSNRGANVLTF | TGTGCCAGCAGGTCAAATAGAGGGGCCAACGTCCTGACTTTC
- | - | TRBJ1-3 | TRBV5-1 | CASSLAAGLGTIYF | TGCGCCAGCAGCTTGGCGGCAGGCCTCGGCACCATATATTTT
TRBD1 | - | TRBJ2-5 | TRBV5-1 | CASSLGTGIQETQYF | TGCGCCAGCAGCTTGGGGACAGGGATACAAGAGACCCAGTACTTC
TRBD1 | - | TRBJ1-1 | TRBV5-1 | CASSPLGQANTEAFF | TGCGCCAGCAGCCCCCTGGGACAGGCGAACACTGAAGCTTTCTTT
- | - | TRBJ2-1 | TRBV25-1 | CASDRQYPPNEQFF | TGTGCCAGCGACAGGCAGTACCCTCCCAATGAGCAGTTCTTC
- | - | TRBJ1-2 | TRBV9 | CASSASGLLIYGYTF | TGTGCCAGCAGCGCCTCGGGACTTTTGATCTATGGCTACACCTTC